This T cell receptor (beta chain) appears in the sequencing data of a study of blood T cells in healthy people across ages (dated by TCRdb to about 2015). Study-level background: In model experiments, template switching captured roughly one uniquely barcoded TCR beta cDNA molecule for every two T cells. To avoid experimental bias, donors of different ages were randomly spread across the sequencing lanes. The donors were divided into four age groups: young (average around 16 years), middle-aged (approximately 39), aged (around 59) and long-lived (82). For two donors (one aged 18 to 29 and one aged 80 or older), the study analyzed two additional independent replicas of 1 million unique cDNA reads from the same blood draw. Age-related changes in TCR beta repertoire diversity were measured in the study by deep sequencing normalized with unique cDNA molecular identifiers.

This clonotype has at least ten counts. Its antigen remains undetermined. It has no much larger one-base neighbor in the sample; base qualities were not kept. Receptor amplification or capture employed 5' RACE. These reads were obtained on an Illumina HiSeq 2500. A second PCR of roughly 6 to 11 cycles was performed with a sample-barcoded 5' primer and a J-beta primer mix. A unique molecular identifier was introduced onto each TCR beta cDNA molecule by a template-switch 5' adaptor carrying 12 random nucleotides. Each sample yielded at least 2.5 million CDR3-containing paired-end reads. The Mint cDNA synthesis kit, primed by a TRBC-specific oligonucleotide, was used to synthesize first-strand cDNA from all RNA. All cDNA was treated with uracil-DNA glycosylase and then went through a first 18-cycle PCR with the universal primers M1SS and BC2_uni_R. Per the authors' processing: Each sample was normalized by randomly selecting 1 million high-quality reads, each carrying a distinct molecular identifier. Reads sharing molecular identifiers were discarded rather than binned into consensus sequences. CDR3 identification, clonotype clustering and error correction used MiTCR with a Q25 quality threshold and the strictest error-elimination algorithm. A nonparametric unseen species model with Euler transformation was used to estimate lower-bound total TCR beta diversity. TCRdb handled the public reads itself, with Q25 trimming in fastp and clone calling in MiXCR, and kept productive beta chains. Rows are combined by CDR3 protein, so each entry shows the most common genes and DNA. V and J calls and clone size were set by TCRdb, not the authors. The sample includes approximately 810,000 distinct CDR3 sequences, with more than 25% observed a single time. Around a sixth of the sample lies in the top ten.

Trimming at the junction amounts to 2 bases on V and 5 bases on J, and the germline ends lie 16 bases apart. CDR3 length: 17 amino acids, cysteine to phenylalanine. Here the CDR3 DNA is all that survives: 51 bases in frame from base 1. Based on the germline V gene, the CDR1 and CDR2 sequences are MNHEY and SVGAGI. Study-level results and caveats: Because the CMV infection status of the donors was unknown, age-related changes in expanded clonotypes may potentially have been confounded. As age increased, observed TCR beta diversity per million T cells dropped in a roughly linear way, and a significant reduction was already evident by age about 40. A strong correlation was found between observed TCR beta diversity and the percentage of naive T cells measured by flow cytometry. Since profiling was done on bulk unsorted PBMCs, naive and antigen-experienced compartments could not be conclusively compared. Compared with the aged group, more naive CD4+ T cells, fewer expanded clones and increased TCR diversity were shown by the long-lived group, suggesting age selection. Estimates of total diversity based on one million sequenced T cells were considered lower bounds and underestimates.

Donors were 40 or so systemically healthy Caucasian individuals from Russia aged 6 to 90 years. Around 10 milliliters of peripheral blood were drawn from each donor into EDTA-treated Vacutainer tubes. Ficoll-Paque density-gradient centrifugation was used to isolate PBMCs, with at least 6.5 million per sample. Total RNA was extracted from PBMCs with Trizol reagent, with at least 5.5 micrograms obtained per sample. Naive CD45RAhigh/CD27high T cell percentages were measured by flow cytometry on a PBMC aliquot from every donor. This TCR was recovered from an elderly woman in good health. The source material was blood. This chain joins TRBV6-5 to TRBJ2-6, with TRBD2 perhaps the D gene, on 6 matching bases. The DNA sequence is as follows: TGTGCCAGCAGTTACGGGAGGCCGCAAGGGAGGGCCAACGTCCTGACTTTC. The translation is CASSYGRPQGRANVLTF.